Following are 4 T cell receptor beta chains from one sample sequenced in a study of response to subunit inactivated influenza vaccine. TCRdb analysed the RT-PCR reads with MiXCR anew, one entry per CDR3 protein. The sample consists of about 520,000 distinct CDR3 sequences, around 7.9% of them appearing once. The sample consisted of PBMCs from blood, taken roughly 24 months after vaccination. These receptors all come from a man aged 50 to 69 who received an inactivated influenza vaccine.

This clonotype occurred a few times. The gene calls are TRBV11-2 and TRBJ1-4; D gene uncertain. This CDR3 spans 15 amino acids. CDR1 SGHAT and CDR2 FQNNGV come from the germline V gene. V lost 1 base and J 8 bases, leaving 14 bases between the germline ends. The CDR3 DNA reads TGTGCCAGCAGCTTAGCCGCCGCCCCCGACGAAAAACTGTTTTTT. It specifies CASSLAAAPDEKLFF.

This clonotype was counted many times. CDR3 sequence reads: CASREGSNTEAFF. The CDR3, as DNA: TGCGCCAGCAGGGAGGGATCGAACACTGAAGCTTTCTTT. This sequence joins TRBV5-1 and TRBJ1-1, with no clear D. Germline CDR1 and CDR2: SGHRS and YFSETQ. The CDR3 loop spans 13 amino acids. Trimming took off 5 bases at V and 1 base at J, with 9 bases between the two ends. The full variable domain, completed using reference TRBV5-1 and TRBJ1-1, is KAGVTQTPRYLIKTRGQQVTLSCSPISGHRSVSWYQQTPGQGLQFLFEYFSETQRNKGNFPGRFSGRQFSNSRSEMNVSTLELGDSALYLCASREGSNTEAFFGQGTRLTVV.

This clonotype has a handful of counts. The chain couples TRBV25-1 to TRBJ2-7, with D perhaps matching TRBD1 (6 bases). The CDR3 is 13 amino acids. The germline gives CDR1 MGHDK, CDR2 SYGVNS. Trimming stripped 4 bases from V and 2 bases from J, with 9 bases between. The CDR3 region has the DNA TGTGCCAGCAGTGGTCACAGGGCCTACGAGCAGTACTTC. Translated, it gives CASSGHRAYEQYF.

The chain recombines TRBV7-3 with TRBJ2-1, with 7 positions matching TRBD2. Germline loops: CDR1 SGHTA, CDR2 FQGTGA. V dropped 5 bases and J dropped 8; count of bases not matched to a gene: 12. This CDR3 is 15 amino acids long. In DNA, the CDR3 is TGTGCCAGCAGCCCGGCTGCGGGAGTTTCAGATGAGCAGTTCTTC. Translation: CASSPAAGVSDEQFF.